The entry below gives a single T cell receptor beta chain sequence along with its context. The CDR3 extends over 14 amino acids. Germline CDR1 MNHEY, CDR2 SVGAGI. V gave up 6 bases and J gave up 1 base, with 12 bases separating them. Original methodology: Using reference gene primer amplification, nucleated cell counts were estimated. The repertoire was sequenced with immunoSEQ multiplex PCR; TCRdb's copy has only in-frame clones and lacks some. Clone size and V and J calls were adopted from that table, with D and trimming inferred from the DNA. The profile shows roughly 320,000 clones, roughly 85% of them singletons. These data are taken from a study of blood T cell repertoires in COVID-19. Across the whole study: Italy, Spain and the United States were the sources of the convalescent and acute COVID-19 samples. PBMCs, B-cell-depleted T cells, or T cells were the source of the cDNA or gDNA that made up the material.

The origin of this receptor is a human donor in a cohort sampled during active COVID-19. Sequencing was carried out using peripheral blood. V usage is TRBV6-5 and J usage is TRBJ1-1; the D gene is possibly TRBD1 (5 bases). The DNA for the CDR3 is TGTGCCAGCAGCTCCGACGGGGGGAACACTGAAGCTTTCTTT. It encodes CASSSDGGNTEAFF.